The sequence of this TCR beta chain was determined in a study of T cells in Graves' hyperthyroidism and ophthalmopathy. Amplified TCR beta CDR3 regions came from RNA transcripts. The TCR CDR3 was amplified in a first-round RT-PCR using the HTBI primer set. Each CDR3 protein is one row after TCRdb ran MiXCR on the multiplex PCR reads. The sample consists of approximately 600,000 distinct CDR3 sequences, 14% to 15% of them appearing once. CDR3 size: 11 residues. From germline, CDR1 is GTSNPN and CDR2 SVGIG (reference sequence). The V end was cut by 2 bases, the J end by 2 bases, with 4 bases between. This clonotype was counted at least ten times.

The receptor comes from a woman aged 40 to 50 with Graves' ophthalmopathy. The chain carries TRBV30 and TRBJ2-7, with no clear D. What was sequenced was blood. The CDR3, as DNA: TGTGCCTGGAGTCAGGCCTACGAGCAGTACTTC. Its translation: CAWSQAYEQYF.